This TCR beta chain was recorded in a study of blood T cells in healthy people across ages. Primers used in a second PCR of about 6 to 11 cycles were a sample-barcoded 5' primer and a J-beta primer mix. MiXCR was run by TCRdb on the 5' RACE reads, yielding one entry per CDR3 protein. The sample lists hundreds of thousands of distinct CDR3 sequences; over 45% were seen once. This clonotype was observed at least ten times. This clone may be a read error of a much larger clone one base away. Sequencing was done on a sample of blood. The source of this sequence is a woman in her fifties or sixties in good health.

Written as DNA, the CDR3 is TGTGCCAGCAGCCAAGAGAACGGGGATGAGCAGTACTTC. It encodes CASSQENGDEQYF. This sequence joins TRBV3-1 and TRBJ2-5, with D possibly being TRBD2 (5 bases). The CDR3 length is 13 residues. Germline V gives CDR1 LGHDT, CDR2 YNNKEL (reference sequence). V lost 0 bases to trimming and J lost 11 bases, with 13 bases between them.